The 29 T cell receptor beta chains presented below share a single source sample, sequenced in a study of cytomegalovirus exposure and HLA in healthy donors. Sequencing was performed with immunoSEQ multiplex PCR; in TCRdb, only in-frame clones are kept and a portion is missing. The sample includes 110,000 or so clones, around 95% of them seen just once. Source material: PBMCs. These receptor sequences come from a woman between 18 and 30 years old in good health and CMV-seronegative.

The chain couples TRBV13 to TRBJ2-7; 10 nucleotides align to TRBD1. Germline values: CDR1 PRHDT, CDR2 FYEKMQ (reference sequence). The V gene end was trimmed by 4 bases and the J gene end by 4 bases; junction bases not matched to a gene: 19. CDR3 length equals 19 residues. CDR3 nucleotides: TGTGCCAGCAGCTGGACAACGCCGGGACAGGGGAGGACCTTTTACGAGCAGTACTTC. This translates into CASSWTTPGQGRTFYEQYF.

CDR3 amino acids: CASSEARDNYYGYTF. The CDR3 DNA follows: TGTGCCAGCAGTGAAGCCAGGGACAATTACTATGGCTACACCTTC. The genes are TRBV6-1 and TRBJ1-2; weak D call: TRBD1 (6 bases). Looked up from germline, CDR1 is MNHNS and CDR2 is SASEGT. V dropped 0 bases and J dropped 3 bases, with 11 bases sitting between them. This CDR3 has 15 residues.

CDR3 residues: CASSPGYGSRDTQYF. The CDR3 DNA reads TGTGCCAGCAGCCCCGGGTACGGGTCAAGAGATACGCAGTATTTT. The gene calls are TRBV11-3 and TRBJ2-3; D call uncertain. Germline CDR1 SGHNT, CDR2 YENEEA. The CDR3 is 15 amino acids. Trimming removed 5 bases from V and 5 bases from J, with 17 bases in between.

The genes are TRBV6-5 and TRBJ2-2, with 9 nucleotides matching TRBD1. In germline, CDR1 is MNHEY, CDR2 SVGAGI. This CDR3 has 14 residues. After removal of 6 bases from V and 5 bases from J, the junction contained 4 bases not matched to a gene. The CDR3 loop reads CASSTGGGTGELFF. In DNA, the CDR3 is TGTGCCAGCAGCACAGGGGGCGGTACCGGGGAGCTGTTTTTT.

This chain joins TRBV2 and TRBJ1-4, with D hard to call. The CDR3 spans 13 residues. V was cut by 4 bases and J by 4 bases, with 7 bases left in between. From germline, CDR1 is SNHLY and CDR2 FYNNEI. CDR3 coding DNA: TGTGCCAGCAGTGGAAGACTTAATGAAAAACTGTTTTTT. This translates into CASSGRLNEKLFF. Supplemented by reference TRBV2 and TRBJ1-4, the full variable domain reads EPEVTQTPSHQVTQMGQEVILRCVPISNHLYFYWYRQILGQKVEFLVSFYNNEISEKSEIFDDQFSVERPDGSNFTLKIRSTKLEDSAMYFCASSGRLNEKLFFGSGTQLSVL.

This chain joins TRBV7-9 and TRBJ1-5, with D tentatively TRBD1 (6 bases). Trimming pared 5 bases from V and 4 bases from J, leaving 18 bases between. This CDR3 region has 16 residues. Germline V lookup: CDR1 SEHNR, CDR2 FQNEAQ (reference sequence). CDR3 in DNA: TGTGCCAGCAGCCCCGCGACAGGTTCATTAAATCAGCCCCAGCATTTT. Residues: CASSPATGSLNQPQHF.

The V gene is TRBV4-1, the J gene TRBJ1-1; D call uncertain. Germline assignment: CDR1 MGHRA and CDR2 YSYEKL. V was clipped by 1 base and J by 2 bases, with 8 bases between them. There are 14 residues in the CDR3. CDR3 amino acids: CASSQGQANTEAFF. The CDR3 DNA sequence: TGCGCCAGCAGCCAAGGCCAGGCTAACACTGAAGCTTTCTTT.

The CDR3 protein is CASSLRRDQETQYF. The CDR3 region has the DNA TGTGCCAGCAGCTTAAGGAGGGATCAAGAGACCCAGTACTTC. This chain joins TRBV7-9 and TRBJ2-5; D may be TRBD2 (6 bases). Deletions cut 2 bases from V and 2 bases from J, with 9 bases between. Germline CDR1 reads SEHNR; CDR2 reads FQNEAQ (reference sequence). The CDR3 consists of 14 residues.

This clone has only a few counts. The J gene is TRBJ2-1, the V gene TRBV11-2, with 7 bases identical to TRBD2. V lost 8 bases, J lost 6 bases, and 13 bases stayed unmatched. The CDR3 totals 15 residues. Germline values: CDR1 SGHAT, CDR2 FQNNGV. The CDR3 reads CASAHIGGRVNEQFF. The CDR3 DNA reads as TGTGCCAGCGCACACATTGGGGGGAGGGTCAATGAGCAGTTCTTC.

The chain joins TRBV6-5 to TRBJ1-2; D may be TRBD1 (5 bases). With 8 bases removed from V and 3 bases from J, the gap between germline ends came to 13 bases. This CDR3 comprises 13 residues. Germline CDR1 MNHEY, CDR2 SVGAGI. CDR3 coding DNA: TGTGCCAGCTCCGCTGGGGCCCACTATGGCTACACCTTC. Its protein is CASSAGAHYGYTF.

This chain links TRBV2 with TRBJ1-1; D unresolved. Trimming removed 0 bases at V and 8 bases at J, with 10 bases between. Germline CDR1 SNHLY, CDR2 FYNNEI. The CDR3 covers 13 residues. DNA for the CDR3: TGTGCCAGCAGTGAAGCGGGCTTGGCGGAAGCTTTCTTT. It encodes CASSEAGLAEAFF.

This chain connects TRBV16 to TRBJ1-1; unclear D gene. Germline V gene sequence: CDR1 KGHSY, CDR2 FQNENV. This CDR3 has 15 residues. Trimming pared 0 bases from V and 4 bases from J, leaving 12 bases between. The chain's CDR3 is CASSQSLAASTEAFF. The DNA of the CDR3 is TGTGCCAGCAGCCAATCCTTGGCAGCTAGCACTGAAGCTTTCTTT.

This chain uses TRBV2 with TRBJ1-5; 10 bases fit TRBD1. The CDR3 has 15 residues. After removal of 6 bases from V and 3 bases from J, the junction contained 5 bases not matched to a gene. Germline CDR1 and CDR2: SNHLY and FYNNEI. The CDR3: CASRRQGANNQPQHF. CDR3 DNA sequence: TGTGCCAGCAGACGACAGGGGGCGAACAATCAGCCCCAGCATTTT.

The DNA of the CDR3 is TGTGCCAGCAGTTTAGTGGGGGCCGGGGACACTGAAGCTTTCTTT. Its translation is CASSLVGAGDTEAFF. The V call is TRBV27, the J call TRBJ1-1; D might be TRBD1 (6 bases). With 2 bases removed from V and 3 bases from J, the gap between germline ends came to 13 bases. The CDR3 is 15 residues long. The germline CDR1 and CDR2 sequences are MNHEY and SMNVEV (reference sequence).

V and J are TRBV12-5 and TRBJ1-1, with D possibly TRBD1 on 6 matching bases. Germline CDR1 and CDR2: LGHNT and FRNRAP. The CDR3 spans 16 residues. Trimming took off 7 bases at V and 0 bases at J, with 18 bases between the two ends. CDR3 region: CASADHSGGLNTEAFF. DNA of the CDR3: TGTGCTAGTGCCGACCATTCCGGGGGGCTGAACACTGAAGCTTTCTTT.

This clone was detected only once. This sequence joins TRBV6-6 and TRBJ2-1, with D possibly matching TRBD2 (7 bases). This CDR3 contains 16 residues. V shed 6 bases and J shed 6 bases, with 21 bases lying between them. The germline CDR1 and CDR2 sequences are MNHNY and SVGAGI (reference sequence). The CDR3, as DNA: TGTGCCAGCAGACACTACGGACTAGGGGGAACCAATGAGCAGTTCTTC. This codes for CASRHYGLGGTNEQFF.

This chain links TRBV28 with TRBJ2-3, with D perhaps matching TRBD2 (5 bases). Trimming cost V 0 bases and J 0 bases, with 10 bases left between them. In germline, CDR1 is MDHEN, CDR2 SYDVKM. This CDR3 is built from 16 residues. The CDR3 sequence: CASSLWGAASTDTQYF. The CDR3 DNA follows: TGTGCCAGCAGTTTATGGGGAGCCGCTAGCACAGATACGCAGTATTTT.

The chain couples TRBV27 to TRBJ1-1; D remains unclear. From germline, CDR1 is MNHEY and CDR2 SMNVEV (reference sequence). Trimming took off 0 bases at V and 2 bases at J, with 7 bases between the two ends. The CDR3 contains 14 residues. CDR3 sequence reads: CASSLSTLNTEAFF. As DNA, the CDR3 is TGTGCCAGCAGTTTATCGACACTTAACACTGAAGCTTTCTTT.

V is TRBV6-1 and J is TRBJ1-1, with 9 bases that match TRBD1. Germline loops: CDR1 MNHNS, CDR2 SASEGT. Trimming at V came to 5 bases and at J to 1 base, leaving 2 bases not matched to a gene. There are 14 residues in the CDR3. CDR3 coding DNA: TGTGCCAGCAGTACAGGGGGCTCGAACACTGAAGCTTTCTTT. It encodes CASSTGGSNTEAFF.

The J gene is TRBJ2-7, the V gene TRBV28, with D perhaps TRBD1 (6 bases). Germline V gene sequence: CDR1 MDHEN, CDR2 SYDVKM. The CDR3 consists of 12 residues. V was cut by 6 bases and J by 4 bases, with 10 bases left in between. Here the CDR3 DNA reads TGTGCCAGCAGCGCAGGGGCATACGAGCAGTACTTC. It is translated as CASSAGAYEQYF.

The rearrangement joins TRBV27 to TRBJ2-7; D is unresolved. The CDR3 loop spans 13 amino acids. V lost 5 bases and J lost 4, with 12 bases in between. Germline CDR1 is MNHEY and CDR2 is SMNVEV (reference sequence). CDR3 nucleotides: TGTGCCAGCAGTCATCCTCAGGCGTACGAGCAGTACTTC. It yields the protein CASSHPQAYEQYF.

The V gene is TRBV6-5, the J gene TRBJ1-1, with TRBD1 matching over 10 bases. With 4 bases clipped from V and 8 bases from J, the junction kept 10 bases outside the gene matches. Germline CDR1 is MNHEY and CDR2 is SVGAGI. The CDR3 extends over 15 amino acids. The CDR3 region is CASSFAGTGVSEAFF. CDR3 coding DNA: TGTGCCAGCAGTTTCGCCGGGACAGGGGTATCGGAAGCTTTCTTT.

This sequence joins TRBV28 and TRBJ1-3; D might be TRBD1 (5 bases). CDR1 is MDHEN, CDR2 SYDVKM, per germline. V was shortened by 2 bases and J by 4 bases, with 12 bases between the two germline ends. The CDR3 has 15 residues. The CDR3 sequence is CASSLVGGFGNTIYF. CDR3 nucleotides: TGTGCCAGCAGTTTAGTGGGGGGATTCGGAAACACCATATATTTT.

The chain has TRBV6-6 and TRBJ2-4; TRBD1 matches 7 bases. The germline CDR1 and CDR2 sequences are MNHNY and SVGAGI (reference sequence). There are 14 residues in the CDR3. Unmatched junction bases numbered 11, after V lost 5 bases and J lost 10 bases. The CDR3 loop is CASSRKDRSGIQYF. As DNA, the CDR3 is TGTGCCAGCAGTCGGAAGGACAGGAGTGGGATTCAGTACTTC.

The chain links TRBV14 to TRBJ2-1, with TRBD1 matching 7 bases. The CDR3 consists of 16 residues. The germline CDR1 and CDR2 sequences are SGHDN and FVKESK. V was clipped by 4 bases and J by 6 bases; unmatched bases: 12. The CDR3 nucleotides are TGTGCCAGCAGCCCCTCTGACAGGGTGTGGGGCAATGAGCAGTTCTTC. This gives the protein CASSPSDRVWGNEQFF.

This chain joins TRBV7-9 and TRBJ1-2, with 9 bases aligning to TRBD1. CDR1 is SEHNR, CDR2 FQNEAQ, per germline (reference sequence). V was pared by 4 bases and J by 8 bases, with 14 bases of the junction left unmatched. This CDR3 spans 16 amino acids. CDR3 amino acids: CASSSQRGQGMNGYTF. The CDR3 nucleotides are TGTGCCAGCAGCTCCCAGCGGGGACAGGGTATGAACGGCTACACCTTC.

The CDR3 sequence is CASTPGQGWYEQYF. CDR3 DNA: TGTGCCAGCACTCCAGGACAGGGATGGTACGAGCAGTACTTC. The rearrangement joins TRBV6-5 to TRBJ2-7, with 8 positions matching TRBD1. The germline V gene has CDR1 MNHEY and CDR2 SVGAGI. Trimming removed 7 bases from V and 4 bases from J; junction bases left unmatched: 9. The CDR3 is 14 residues long.

The rearrangement links TRBV5-1 to TRBJ2-1, with 12 bases that match TRBD2. The V and J ends lost 0 bases and 0 bases, in that order; junction bases with no gene match: 7. This CDR3 spans 19 amino acids. From germline, CDR1 is SGHRS and CDR2 YFSETQ. CDR3 sequence: CASSLVLAGGRSSYNEQFF. The CDR3 DNA sequence: TGCGCCAGCAGCTTGGTTCTAGCGGGGGGGCGAAGCTCCTACAATGAGCAGTTCTTC.

The chain joins TRBV9 to TRBJ1-6, with D perhaps matching TRBD1 (5 bases). The CDR3 has 17 amino acids. Germline CDR1 and CDR2: SGDLS and YYNGEE. V gave up 4 bases and J gave up 6 bases, with 20 bases separating them. Here the CDR3 reads CASSPAGVTALNSPLHF. Written as DNA, the CDR3 is TGTGCCAGCAGCCCCGCGGGGGTGACAGCTCTTAATTCACCCCTCCACTTT.